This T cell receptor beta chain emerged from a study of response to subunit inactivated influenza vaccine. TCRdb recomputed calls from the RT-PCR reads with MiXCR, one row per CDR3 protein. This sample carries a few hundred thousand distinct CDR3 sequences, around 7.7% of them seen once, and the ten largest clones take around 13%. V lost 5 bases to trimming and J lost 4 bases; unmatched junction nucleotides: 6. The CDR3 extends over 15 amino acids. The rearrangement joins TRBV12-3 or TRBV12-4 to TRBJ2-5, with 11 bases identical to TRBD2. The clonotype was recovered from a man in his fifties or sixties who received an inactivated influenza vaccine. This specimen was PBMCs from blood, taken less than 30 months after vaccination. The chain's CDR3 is CASSPRLAGPETQYF. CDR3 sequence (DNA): TGTGCCAGCAGTCCCCGACTAGCGGGGCCAGAGACCCAGTACTTC.